Below, 17 T cell receptor beta chains from the same sample are listed, as sequenced in a study of cytomegalovirus exposure and HLA in healthy donors. Both 60 Vbeta primers and 13 Jbeta primers went into the PCR. Sequencing used immunoSEQ multiplex PCR; TCRdb keeps in-frame clones, though not all of them. The table shows about 160,000 clones, with around 76% occurring only once. Specimen: PBMCs. These receptors all stem from a female donor in good health and CMV-seronegative.

The chain carries TRBV9 and TRBJ2-1; 9 nucleotides match TRBD2. This CDR3 is 15 amino acids long. CDR1 is SGDLS, CDR2 YYNGEE, per germline. The V and J ends lost 4 bases and 0 bases, in that order; junction bases with no gene match: 2. The CDR3 DNA sequence: TGTGCCAGCAGCCCTAGCGGGGACTCCTACAATGAGCAGTTCTTC. Its translation is CASSPSGDSYNEQFF.

The chain links TRBV1 to TRBJ2-7; TRBD2 is the table's D call and was not checked against the DNA. TRBV1 has pseudogene status. The CDR3 has 13 residues. CDR3 coding DNA: TGCGCCAGCAGCCAAGGGCCCAGAGGCGAGCAGTACTTC. Amino acid sequence: CASSQGPRGEQYF.

This clone appeared once. The J gene is TRBJ2-5, the V gene TRBV11-2, with a weak D call TRBD2 (6 bases). Germline V gene sequence: CDR1 SGHAT, CDR2 FQNNGV. This CDR3 is 11 amino acids long. Trimming took 5 bases from V and 10 from J, leaving 11 bases between them. The CDR3 protein is CASSPRDFQYF. The CDR3 DNA follows: TGTGCCAGCAGCCCCCGGGACTTCCAGTACTTC.

The gene calls are TRBV7-3 and TRBJ1-2; 10 bases align to TRBD1. V trimming: 2 bases; J trimming: 0 bases; junction bases outside the gene matches: 0. CDR3 length: 15 amino acids. Germline V gives CDR1 SGHTA, CDR2 FQGTGA. The CDR3 loop reads CASSLGTGANYGYTF. In nucleotides, the CDR3 is TGTGCCAGCAGCTTAGGGACAGGGGCTAACTATGGCTACACCTTC.

This rearrangement joins TRBV18 to TRBJ2-7, with D possibly being TRBD2 (5 bases). CDR1 KGHSH and CDR2 LQKENI come from the germline V gene. CDR3 length: 16 amino acids. Trimming cost V 0 bases and J 3 bases, with 15 bases left between them. The CDR3: CASSPPVSEALYEQYF. CDR3 in DNA: TGTGCCAGCTCACCACCGGTATCGGAGGCCCTCTACGAGCAGTACTTC.

This clone was detected only a few times. The chain couples TRBV6-1 to TRBJ2-7, with D possibly being TRBD2 (6 bases). The germline V and J ends were trimmed by 8 bases and 1 base, with 9 bases remaining between them. CDR1 MNHNS and CDR2 SASEGT come from the germline V gene. CDR3 length: 12 residues. CDR3 in amino acids: CASGRLSYEQYF. In nucleotides, the CDR3 is TGTGCCAGCGGGAGGTTATCCTACGAGCAGTACTTC.

The chain combines TRBV10-3 with TRBJ1-2, with 9 positions matching TRBD1. The CDR3 spans 13 residues. CDR1 ENHRY and CDR2 SYGVKD come from the germline V gene. J lost 8 bases, V lost 3 bases, and 4 bases had no gene match. In DNA, the CDR3 is TGTGCCATCAGTGAAGGGACAGGGACCGGCTACACCTTC. Its protein is CAISEGTGTGYTF.

The chain recombines TRBV5-1 with TRBJ2-3, with 8 bases identical to TRBD2. Germline CDR1 and CDR2: SGHRS and YFSETQ. This CDR3 region has 18 residues. With V trimmed by 2 bases and J by 5 bases, 16 bases remained unmatched. CDR3 residues: CASSFIAGSGDIRDTQYF. For the CDR3, the DNA is TGCGCCAGCAGCTTCATAGCGGGTAGCGGGGACATTAGAGATACGCAGTATTTT.

The V gene is TRBV6-5, the J gene TRBJ1-1; D is unresolved. The CDR3 length is 16 residues. Trimming pared 4 bases from V and 9 bases from J, leaving 24 bases between. The germline V gene encodes CDR1 MNHEY and CDR2 SVGAGI. DNA for the CDR3: TGTGCCAGCAGTTCGCAGTCCCGGGTCTACCTATTTCAAGCTTTCTTT. Translated, it gives CASSSQSRVYLFQAFF.

With regard to this clone: A junction boundary mismatches the germline segment, possibly from a read error. The chain is built from TRBV6-5 and TRBJ2-7, with D hard to call. CDR1 is MNHEY and CDR2 is SVGAGI in the germline V gene. The CDR3 covers 13 residues. The CDR3 sequence is CASRASSYYGQYF. The CDR3 DNA is TGTGCCAGCAGAGCGTCTTCGTACTACGGGCAGTACTTC.

This clone was picked up a small number of times. Written as DNA, the CDR3 is TGTGCCAGCAGCCCGACAGGGGCGGGAAACACCATATATTTT. Its translation is CASSPTGAGNTIYF. The genes are TRBV5-5 and TRBJ1-3; 8 positions match TRBD1. Trimming removed 4 bases from V and 4 bases from J; junction bases left unmatched: 4. CDR1 is SGHKS and CDR2 is YYEKEE in the germline V gene (reference sequence). The CDR3 has 14 amino acids.

The V and J genes are TRBV10-3 and TRBJ2-6, with a tentative D call TRBD2 (5 bases). The germline CDR1 and CDR2 sequences are ENHRY and SYGVKD. This CDR3 is 13 amino acids long. Trimming stripped 9 bases from V and 0 bases from J, with 6 bases between. Written as DNA, the CDR3 is TGTGCCATAGGAGGCTCTGGGGCCAACGTCCTGACTTTC. Amino acid sequence: CAIGGSGANVLTF.

In this sample, this clone turned up a few times. V usage is TRBV18 and J usage is TRBJ2-5, with 8 bases fitting TRBD2. CDR3 length equals 16 residues. J gave up 5 bases and V 6 bases, and 14 bases lay outside the gene matches. Germline-derived CDR1 and CDR2 are KGHSH and LQKENI. The CDR3 bases are TGTGCCAGCTCCCTTTCCCAAGCGGGAGTAGGCGAGACCCAGTACTTC. Translated, it gives CASSLSQAGVGETQYF.

The genes are TRBV5-4 and TRBJ2-3, with 7 bases identical to TRBD2. The CDR3 has 14 residues. CDR1 and CDR2 from the germline V gene are SGHNT and YYREEE (reference sequence). V lost 5 bases, J lost 0 bases, and 3 bases stayed unmatched. The CDR3 protein is CASSFSGSTDTQYF. In nucleotides, the CDR3 is TGTGCCAGCAGTTTTAGCGGGAGCACAGATACGCAGTATTTT.

This clone was seen only a few times. The gene calls are TRBV6-1 and TRBJ2-3; D remains ambiguous. The CDR3 length is 12 residues. V was pared by 6 bases and J by 0 bases, with 4 bases between. Per the germline V gene, CDR1 is MNHNS and CDR2 is SASEGT. The CDR3 spells CASRTSTDTQYF. The CDR3 DNA sequence: TGTGCCAGCAGGACTAGCACAGATACGCAGTATTTT.

The chain recombines TRBV10-3 with TRBJ1-5; 7 positions agree with TRBD1. V gave up 10 bases and J gave up 9 bases; unmatched junction bases: 15. Germline CDR1 and CDR2: ENHRY and SYGVKD. The CDR3 length is 14 residues. CDR3 in amino acids: CASMGTAGSGPQHF. The CDR3 DNA is TGTGCCAGTATGGGGACAGCCGGTTCAGGGCCCCAGCATTTT.

The V and J genes are TRBV6-1 and TRBJ1-4; no clear D gene. Germline CDR1 reads MNHNS; CDR2 reads SASEGT. The CDR3 contains 14 residues. V lost 2 bases and J lost 7, with 11 bases in between. The CDR3 DNA reads as TGTGCCAGCAGTGAAATTGGTTACGGTGAAAAACTGTTTTTT. Its translation: CASSEIGYGEKLFF.